This record looks at one TCR beta chain sequence and its context. The antigen remains unidentified. V lost 8 bases, J lost 2 bases, and 12 bases stayed unmatched. Germline V lookup: CDR1 ENHRY, CDR2 SYGVKD. CDR3 length: 16 amino acids. These data originate in a study of CD8 T cells in Susac syndrome. Overall study results and limits: The authors acknowledged that the study's TCR sequencing and HLA analysis involved relatively few individuals.

Random hexamers served to reverse transcribe roughly 0.5 to 1 ug RNA. MiXCR was run by TCRdb on the immunoSEQ multiplex PCR reads, yielding one entry per CDR3 protein. The data contain around 130,000 distinct CDR3 sequences, roughly 80% of them singletons. In contrast to the negatively isolated CD8+ and CD4+ T cells, TEMRA cells were FACS-enriched. The gene calls are TRBV10-3 and TRBJ2-7, with 10 positions matching TRBD2. The sample comprised CD8+ T cells from PBMCs. The TCR sequence derives from a human donor with multiple sclerosis. This CDR3 is CAILASGGDRAYEQYF. The CDR3, as DNA: TGTGCCATCTTAGCCAGCGGGGGGGACCGGGCCTACGAGCAGTACTTC.